The clone carrying this T cell receptor beta chain was detected many times. What it recognizes is unknown. This CDR3 is built from 14 residues. CDR1 is DFQATT, CDR2 SNEGSKA, per germline (reference sequence). This sample is drawn from a study of T-cell reconstitution after alpha-beta-depleted transplantation in children. Study-wide results and limits: For some patients, TCRbeta diversity was high at day 60 because of recipient T cells and thymic progenitors that survived.

Preparation of the TCRbeta library involved a method that used unique molecular identifiers. Using its own MiXCR run on the PCR reads, TCRdb lists one record per CDR3 protein. The table includes about 50,000 distinct CDR3 sequences, about 5.7% detected once. The rearrangement uses TRBV20-1 and TRBJ2-7; D is possibly TRBD1 or TRBD2 (5 bases each). The source material was PBMCs, mostly from graft donor cells, sampled 60 days after TCRalphabeta/CD19-depleted stem cell transplant. The TCR originated in a female patient aged 2-9 years who had a stem cell transplant for aplastic anemia, so the T cells may come from the graft donor. The CDR3 DNA reads TGCAGCCTAGCCGGGACGGTGAAATCCTACGAGCAGTACTTC. Its translation is CSLAGTVKSYEQYF.